The 15 T cell receptor beta chains below were found in one sample sequenced in a study of blood T cell repertoires in COVID-19. Sequencing was performed with immunoSEQ multiplex PCR; in TCRdb, only in-frame clones are kept and a portion is missing. The profile shows about 220,000 clones, roughly 86% of them singletons. The sequenced sample consisted of peripheral blood. Receptor source: a woman aged 25-40 years who had recovered from COVID-19.

The V and J genes are TRBV27 and TRBJ2-3; the D gene is possibly TRBD1 (5 bases). Germline V CDR1 and CDR2: MNHEY, SMNVEV (reference sequence). Trimming stripped 3 bases from V and 2 bases from J, with 12 bases between. The CDR3 spans 15 residues. The CDR3 is CASSLMTVPTDTQYF. The CDR3 DNA reads TGTGCCAGCAGTTTGATGACAGTTCCCACAGATACGCAGTATTTT.

The chain carries TRBV6-1 and TRBJ2-4; unclear D gene. Trimming shortened V by 3 bases and J by 1 base, and 7 bases separated the two germline ends. The CDR3 covers 14 residues. Germline-derived CDR1 and CDR2 are MNHNS and SASEGT. The CDR3 DNA reads TGTGCCAGCAGTGACAGTATGGCCAAAAACATTCAGTACTTC. Translation gives CASSDSMAKNIQYF.

The gene calls are TRBV15 and TRBJ2-7, with 11 positions matching TRBD2. CDR1 and CDR2 (germline): LNHNV, YYDKDF (reference sequence). V was clipped by 1 base and J by 2 bases; unmatched bases: 1. CDR3 size: 15 residues. DNA of the CDR3: TGTGCCACCAGCAGAGGTAGCGGGGGGGCCTACGAGCAGTACTTC. Its translation: CATSRGSGGAYEQYF.

The rearrangement links TRBV6-5 to TRBJ2-7, with D possibly matching TRBD2 (5 bases). CDR3 size: 14 residues. V lost 3 bases to trimming and J lost 2 bases, with 11 bases between them. Per germline, CDR1 MNHEY and CDR2 SVGAGI. DNA for the CDR3: TGTGCCAGCAGTTATACAGACGGGACCTACGAGCAGTACTTC. It yields the protein CASSYTDGTYEQYF.

This clone showed up just once. The chain employs TRBV6-1 and TRBJ2-7; a possible D gene is TRBD1 (6 bases). The ends were cut back, 7 bases at V and 2 bases at J, with 18 bases in the middle. Germline CDR1 MNHNS, CDR2 SASEGT. This CDR3 is 15 amino acids long. As DNA, the CDR3 is TGTGCCAGCACCTCCGGGACATCCTCAGCCTACGAGCAGTACTTC. Translated, it gives CASTSGTSSAYEQYF.

The chain recombines TRBV5-8 with TRBJ2-1, with D possibly being TRBD1 (6 bases). The V and J ends lost 4 bases and 1 base respectively, with 12 bases between them. The germline CDR1 and CDR2 sequences are SGHTS and YDEGEE. The CDR3 is 15 residues long. The CDR3 spells CASSRTGPSYNEQFF. The CDR3, as DNA: TGTGCCAGCAGCCGAACAGGGCCTTCCTACAATGAGCAGTTCTTC.

This clone was seen once. The rearrangement links TRBV4-2 to TRBJ1-2, with unresolved D. The CDR3 covers 13 residues. Germline-derived CDR1 and CDR2 are LGHNA and YNFKEQ. The V end was cut by 2 bases, the J end by 8 bases, with 12 bases between. CDR3 nucleotides: TGTGCCAGCAGCCAACCGGGTGAAGAAGGCTACACCTTC. It codes for CASSQPGEEGYTF.

The V call is TRBV6-4, the J call TRBJ2-3, with 11 bases that match TRBD2. V was pared by 6 bases and J by 5 bases, with 4 bases of the junction left unmatched. CDR1 is MRHNA and CDR2 is SNTAGT in the germline V gene. The CDR3 is made up of 14 amino acids. The CDR3 DNA sequence: TGTGCCAGCAGCCCTCTAGCGGGGGGAGATACGCAGTATTTT. Its translation is CASSPLAGGDTQYF.

CDR3: CASSHAGYYGYTF. In DNA form, the CDR3 reads TGTGCCAGCAGCCATGCAGGGTACTATGGCTACACCTTC. The V call is TRBV9, the J call TRBJ1-2; possibly TRBD1 for D (5 bases). The germline V and J ends were trimmed by 4 bases and 3 bases, with 10 bases remaining between them. Germline loops: CDR1 SGDLS, CDR2 YYNGEE. This CDR3 is 13 amino acids long.

This clone appeared once. The chain links TRBV12-5 to TRBJ2-1; 7 bases align to TRBD1. J lost 1 base, V lost 10 bases, and 1 base had no gene match. The CDR3 is made up of 12 amino acids. Germline V gene data show CDR1 as LGHNT and CDR2 as FRNRAP. CDR3 sequence reads: CATQGSYNEQFF. DNA for the CDR3: TGTGCTACACAGGGGTCCTACAATGAGCAGTTCTTC.

This chain uses TRBV18 with TRBJ1-2, with 11 bases identical to TRBD1. From germline, CDR1 is KGHSH and CDR2 LQKENI. The CDR3 runs to 15 residues. V shed 3 bases and J 6 bases; nucleotides not matched to a gene: 6. The CDR3 sequence: CASSPQDRGLNGYTF. The CDR3 bases are TGTGCCAGCTCACCCCAGGACAGGGGGCTGAATGGCTACACCTTC.

This clone was detected only a few times. The chain uses TRBV3-1 (or the pseudogene TRBV3-2) and TRBJ2-7; D is undetermined. The V end was cut by 3 bases, the J end by 9 bases, with 9 bases between. Germline assignment: CDR1 LGHDT and CDR2 YNNKEL (reference sequence). The CDR3 covers 11 residues. The CDR3 coding sequence is TGTGCCAGCAGCCATAATAGCATGCAGTACTTC. Encoded protein: CASSHNSMQYF.

The chain joins TRBV2 to TRBJ2-1; 9 bases line up with TRBD1. CDR1 is SNHLY, CDR2 FYNNEI, per germline. Losses at the gene ends were 6 bases for V and 5 bases for J; bases not matched to a gene: 11. The CDR3 runs 16 residues. The chain's CDR3 is CASSGYPRTGDNEQFF. The CDR3, as DNA: TGTGCCAGCAGCGGGTACCCCCGGACAGGGGACAATGAGCAGTTCTTC. The entire variable domain, with the rest obtained from reference TRBV2 and TRBJ2-1, is as follows: EPEVTQTPSHQVTQMGQEVILRCVPISNHLYFYWYRQILGQKVEFLVSFYNNEISEKSEIFDDQFSVERPDGSNFTLKIRSTKLEDSAMYFCASSGYPRTGDNEQFFGPGTRLTVL.

The V gene is TRBV6-5, the J gene TRBJ1-1; possible D gene TRBD1, 5 bases. The CDR3 covers 15 residues. Trimming shortened V by 0 bases and J by 1 base, and 9 bases separated the two germline ends. In germline, CDR1 is MNHEY, CDR2 SVGAGI. In DNA form, the CDR3 reads TGTGCCAGCAGTTACTCGGGGGAGGGGAACACTGAAGCTTTCTTT. This sequence encodes CASSYSGEGNTEAFF.

The genes are TRBV19 and TRBJ1-1; the D gene is possibly TRBD1 (6 bases). Germline-derived CDR1 and CDR2 are LNHDA and SQIVND (reference sequence). The CDR3 consists of 15 residues. Trimming pared 4 bases from V and 7 bases from J, leaving 19 bases between. The CDR3 sequence is CASSTLPGGLGEAFF. The CDR3 nucleotides are TGTGCCAGTAGTACCCTCCCGGGGGGGCTGGGTGAAGCTTTCTTT.